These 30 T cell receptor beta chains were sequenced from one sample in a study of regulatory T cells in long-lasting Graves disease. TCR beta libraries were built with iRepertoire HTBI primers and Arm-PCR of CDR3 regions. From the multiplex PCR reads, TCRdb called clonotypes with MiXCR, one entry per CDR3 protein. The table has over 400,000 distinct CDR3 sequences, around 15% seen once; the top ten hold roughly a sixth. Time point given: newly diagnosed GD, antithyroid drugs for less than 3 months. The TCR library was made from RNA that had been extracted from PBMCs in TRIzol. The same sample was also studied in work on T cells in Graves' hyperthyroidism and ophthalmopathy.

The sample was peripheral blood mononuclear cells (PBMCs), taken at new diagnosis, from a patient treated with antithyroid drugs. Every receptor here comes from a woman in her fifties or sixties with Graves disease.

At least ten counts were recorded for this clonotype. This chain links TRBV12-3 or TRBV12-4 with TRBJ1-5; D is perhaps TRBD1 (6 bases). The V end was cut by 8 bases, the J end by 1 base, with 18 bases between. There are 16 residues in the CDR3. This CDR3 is CASDRSDQGSNQPQHF. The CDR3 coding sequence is TGTGCCAGCGATCGCTCTGACCAGGGGAGCAATCAGCCCCAGCATTTT.

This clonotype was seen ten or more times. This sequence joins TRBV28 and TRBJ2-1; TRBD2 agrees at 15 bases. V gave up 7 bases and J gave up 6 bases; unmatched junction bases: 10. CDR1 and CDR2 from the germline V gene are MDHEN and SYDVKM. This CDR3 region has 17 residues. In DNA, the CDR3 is TGTGCCAGCACTCTTCCCCAGGGACTAGCGGGAGGCAATGAGCAGTTCTTC. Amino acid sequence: CASTLPQGLAGGNEQFF.

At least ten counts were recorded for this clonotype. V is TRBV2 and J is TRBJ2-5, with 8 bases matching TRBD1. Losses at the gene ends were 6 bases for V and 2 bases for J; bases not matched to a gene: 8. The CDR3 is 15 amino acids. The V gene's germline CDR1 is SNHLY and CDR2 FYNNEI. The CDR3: CASSGQGGFQETQYF. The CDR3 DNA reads TGTGCCAGCAGCGGACAGGGAGGTTTTCAAGAGACCCAGTACTTC.

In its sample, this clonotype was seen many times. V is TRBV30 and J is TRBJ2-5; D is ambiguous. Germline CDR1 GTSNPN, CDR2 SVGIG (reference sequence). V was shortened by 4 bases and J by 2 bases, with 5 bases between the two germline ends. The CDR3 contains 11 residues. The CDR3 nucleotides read TGTGCCTGGACCGGACAAGAGACCCAGTACTTC. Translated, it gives CAWTGQETQYF.

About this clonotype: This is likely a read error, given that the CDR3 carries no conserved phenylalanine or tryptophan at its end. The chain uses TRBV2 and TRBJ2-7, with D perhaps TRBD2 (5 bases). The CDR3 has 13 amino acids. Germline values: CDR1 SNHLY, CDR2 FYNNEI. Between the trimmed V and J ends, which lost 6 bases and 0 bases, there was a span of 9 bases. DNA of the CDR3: TGTGCCAGCAGCCGGGATCTCTCCTACGAGCAGTACCTC. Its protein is CASSRDLSYEQYL.

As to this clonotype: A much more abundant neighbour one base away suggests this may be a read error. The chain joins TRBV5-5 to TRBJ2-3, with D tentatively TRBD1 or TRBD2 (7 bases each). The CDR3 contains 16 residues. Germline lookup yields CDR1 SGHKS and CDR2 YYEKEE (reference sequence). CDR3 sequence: CAGSQGGLADTDTQYF. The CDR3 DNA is TGTGCCGGCAGCCAAGGGGGCCTAGCGGACACAGATACGCAGTATTTT.

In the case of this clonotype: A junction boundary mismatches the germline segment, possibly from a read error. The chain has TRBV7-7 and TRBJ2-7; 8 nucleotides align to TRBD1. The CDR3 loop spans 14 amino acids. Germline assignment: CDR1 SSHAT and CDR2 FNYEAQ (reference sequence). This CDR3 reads CASSYGTGDYEQYF. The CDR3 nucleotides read TGTGCTAGCAGCTACGGGACAGGTGACTACGAGCAGTACTTC. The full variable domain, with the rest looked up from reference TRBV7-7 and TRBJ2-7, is GAGVSQSPRYKVTKRGQDVTLRCDPISSHATLYWYQQALGQGPEFLTYFNYEAQPDKSGLPSDRFSAERPEGSISTLTIQRTEQRDSAMYRCASSYGTGDYEQYFGPGTRLTVT.

CDR3 nucleotide sequence: TGCGCCAGCAGCCAAGATCTGGGGAGGGGACTCATCTACGAGCAGTACTTC. Its protein is CASSQDLGRGLIYEQYF. The chain has TRBV4-1 and TRBJ2-7, with 7 bases that match TRBD2. Germline-derived CDR1 and CDR2 are MGHRA and YSYEKL. There are 17 residues in the CDR3. V was clipped by 0 bases and J by 3 bases; unmatched bases: 11.

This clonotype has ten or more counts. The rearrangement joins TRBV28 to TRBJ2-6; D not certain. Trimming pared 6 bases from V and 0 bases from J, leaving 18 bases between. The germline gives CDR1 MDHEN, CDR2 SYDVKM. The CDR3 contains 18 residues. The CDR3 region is CASSSPGSTSSGANVLTF. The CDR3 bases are TGTGCCAGCAGCTCCCCCGGATCTACAAGCTCTGGGGCCAACGTCCTGACTTTC.

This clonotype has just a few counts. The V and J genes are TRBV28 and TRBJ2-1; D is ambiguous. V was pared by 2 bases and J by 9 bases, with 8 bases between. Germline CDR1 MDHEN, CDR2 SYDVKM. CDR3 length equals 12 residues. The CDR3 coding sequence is TGTGCCAGCAGTTTACAAGACACTGAGCAGTTCTTC. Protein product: CASSLQDTEQFF.

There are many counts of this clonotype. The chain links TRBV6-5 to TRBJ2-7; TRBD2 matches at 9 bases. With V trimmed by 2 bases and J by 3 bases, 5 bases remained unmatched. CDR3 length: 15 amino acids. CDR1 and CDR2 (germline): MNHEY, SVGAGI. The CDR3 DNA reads TGTGCCAGCAGTTACGACAGACTAGCGGTCTACGAGCAGTACTTC. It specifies CASSYDRLAVYEQYF.

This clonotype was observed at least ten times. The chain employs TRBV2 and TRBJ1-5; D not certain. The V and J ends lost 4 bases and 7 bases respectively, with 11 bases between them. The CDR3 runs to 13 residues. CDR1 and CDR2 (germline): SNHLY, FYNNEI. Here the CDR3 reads CASSVTEEQPQHF. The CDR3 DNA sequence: TGTGCCAGCAGTGTTACGGAAGAACAGCCCCAGCATTTT.

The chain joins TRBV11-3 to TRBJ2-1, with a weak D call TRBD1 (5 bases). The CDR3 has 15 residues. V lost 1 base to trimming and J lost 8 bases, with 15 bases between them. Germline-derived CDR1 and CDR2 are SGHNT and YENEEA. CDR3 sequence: CASSLAAGNYDEQFF. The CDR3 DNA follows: TGTGCCAGCAGCTTAGCCGCAGGGAATTACGATGAGCAGTTCTTC.

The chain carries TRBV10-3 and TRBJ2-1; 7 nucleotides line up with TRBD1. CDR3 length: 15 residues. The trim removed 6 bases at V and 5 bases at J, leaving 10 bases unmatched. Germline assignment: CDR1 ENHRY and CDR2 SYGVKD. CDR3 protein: CAISAERGRNNEQFF. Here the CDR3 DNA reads TGTGCCATCAGCGCAGAGAGGGGGCGAAACAATGAGCAGTTCTTC.

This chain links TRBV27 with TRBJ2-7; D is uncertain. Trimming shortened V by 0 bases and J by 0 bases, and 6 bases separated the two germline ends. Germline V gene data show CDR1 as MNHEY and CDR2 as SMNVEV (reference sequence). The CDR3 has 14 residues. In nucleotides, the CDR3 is TGTGCCAGCAGTTTATCTTACCACTCCTACGAGCAGTACTTC. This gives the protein CASSLSYHSYEQYF.

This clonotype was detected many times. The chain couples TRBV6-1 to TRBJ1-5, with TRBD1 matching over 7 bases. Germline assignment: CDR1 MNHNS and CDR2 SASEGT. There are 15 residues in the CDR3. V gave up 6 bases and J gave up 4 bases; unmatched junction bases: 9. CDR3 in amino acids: CASSATGVRNQPQHF. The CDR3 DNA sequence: TGTGCCAGCAGCGCAACAGGGGTAAGGAATCAGCCCCAGCATTTT.

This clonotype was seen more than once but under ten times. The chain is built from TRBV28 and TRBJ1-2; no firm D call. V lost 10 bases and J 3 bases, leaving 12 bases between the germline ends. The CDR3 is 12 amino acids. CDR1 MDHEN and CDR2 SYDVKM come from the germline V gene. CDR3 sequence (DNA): TGTGCCACCACAAAACCAGACTATGGCTACACCTTC. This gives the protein CATTKPDYGYTF.

The chain's CDR3 is CASSHREHNQPQHF. Here the CDR3 DNA reads TGTGCCAGCAGTCACCGGGAACACAATCAGCCCCAGCATTTT. This chain connects TRBV6-1 to TRBJ1-5; D unclear. Trimming took off 5 bases at V and 3 bases at J, with 11 bases between the two ends. The CDR3 is 14 residues long. CDR1 is MNHNS and CDR2 is SASEGT in the germline V gene.

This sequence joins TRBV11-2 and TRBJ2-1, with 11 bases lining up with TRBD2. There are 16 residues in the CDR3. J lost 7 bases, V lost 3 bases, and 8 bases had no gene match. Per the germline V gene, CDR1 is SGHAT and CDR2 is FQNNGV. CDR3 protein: CASSFWASGRPNEQFF. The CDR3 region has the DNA TGTGCCAGCAGCTTTTGGGCTAGCGGGAGGCCGAATGAGCAGTTCTTC. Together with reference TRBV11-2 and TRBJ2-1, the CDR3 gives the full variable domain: EAGVAQSPRYKIIEKRQSVAFWCNPISGHATLYWYQQILGQGPKLLIQFQNNGVVDDSQLPKDRFSAERLKGVDSTLKIQPAKLEDSAVYLCASSFWASGRPNEQFFGPGTRLTVL.

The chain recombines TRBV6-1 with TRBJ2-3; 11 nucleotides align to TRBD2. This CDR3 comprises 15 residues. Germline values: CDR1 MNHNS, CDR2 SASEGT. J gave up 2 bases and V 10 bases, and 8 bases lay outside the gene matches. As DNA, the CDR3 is TGTGCCACCTCATTAGCGGGAGGGTACACAGATACGCAGTATTTT. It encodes CATSLAGGYTDTQYF.

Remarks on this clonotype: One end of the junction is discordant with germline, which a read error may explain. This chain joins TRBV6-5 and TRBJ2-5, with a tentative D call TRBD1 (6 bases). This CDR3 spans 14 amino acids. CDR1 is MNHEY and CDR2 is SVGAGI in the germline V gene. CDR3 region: CAGSYVGTKETQYF. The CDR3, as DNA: TGTGCCGGCAGTTACGTCGGGACAAAAGAGACCCAGTACTTC.

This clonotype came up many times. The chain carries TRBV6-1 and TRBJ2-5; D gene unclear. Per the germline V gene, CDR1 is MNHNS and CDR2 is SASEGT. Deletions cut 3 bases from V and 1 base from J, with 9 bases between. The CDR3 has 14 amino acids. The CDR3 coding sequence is TGTGCCAGCAGTGATTCGTGGGTCCAAGAGACCCAGTACTTC. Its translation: CASSDSWVQETQYF.

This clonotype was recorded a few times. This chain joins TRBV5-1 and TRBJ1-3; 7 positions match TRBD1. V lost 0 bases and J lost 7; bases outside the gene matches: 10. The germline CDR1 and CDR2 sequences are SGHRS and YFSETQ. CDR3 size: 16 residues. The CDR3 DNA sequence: TGCGCCAGCAGCTTGGGACACGACAGGGCGAGTAACACCATATATTTT. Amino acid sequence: CASSLGHDRASNTIYF. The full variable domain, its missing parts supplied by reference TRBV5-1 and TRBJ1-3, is KAGVTQTPRYLIKTRGQQVTLSCSPISGHRSVSWYQQTPGQGLQFLFEYFSETQRNKGNFPGRFSGRQFSNSRSEMNVSTLELGDSALYLCASSLGHDRASNTIYFGEGSWLTVV.

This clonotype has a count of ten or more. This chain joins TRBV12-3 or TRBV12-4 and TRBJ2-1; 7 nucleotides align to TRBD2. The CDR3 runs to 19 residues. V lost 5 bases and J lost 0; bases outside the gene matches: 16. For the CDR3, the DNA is TGTGCCAGCAGTGTACTTCGTCGGTGGGGCGGGAGCTCCTACAATGAGCAGTTCTTC. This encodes CASSVLRRWGGSSYNEQFF.

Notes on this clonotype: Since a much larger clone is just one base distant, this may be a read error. The CDR3 loop reads CASSYTGGLGTQYF. CDR3 sequence (DNA): TGTGCCAGCAGCTACACAGGGGGCTTGGGGACCCAGTACTTC. V gene TRBV11-2 combines with J gene TRBJ2-5; 9 bases agree with TRBD1. Germline V CDR1 and CDR2: SGHAT, FQNNGV. This CDR3 is built from 14 residues. V was pared by 4 bases and J by 7 bases, with 7 bases of the junction left unmatched. The variable domain in full, with the rest retrieved from reference TRBV11-2 and TRBJ2-5, is EAGVAQSPRYKIIEKRQSVAFWCNPISGHATLYWYQQILGQGPKLLIQFQNNGVVDDSQLPKDRFSAERLKGVDSTLKIQPAKLEDSAVYLCASSYTGGLGTQYFGPGTRLLVL.

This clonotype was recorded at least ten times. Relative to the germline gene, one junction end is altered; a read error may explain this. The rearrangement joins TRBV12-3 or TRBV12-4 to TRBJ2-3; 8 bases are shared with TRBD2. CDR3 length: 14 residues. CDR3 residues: CASSLAGPTDTQYF. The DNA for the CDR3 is TGTGCCAGCAGTCTAGCGGGCCCCACAGATACGCAGTATTTT.

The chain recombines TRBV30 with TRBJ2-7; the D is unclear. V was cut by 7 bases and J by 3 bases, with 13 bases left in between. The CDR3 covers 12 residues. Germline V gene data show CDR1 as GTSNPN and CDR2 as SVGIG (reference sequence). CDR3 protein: CASARKGYEQYF. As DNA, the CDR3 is TGTGCCTCCGCAAGAAAGGGCTACGAGCAGTACTTC.

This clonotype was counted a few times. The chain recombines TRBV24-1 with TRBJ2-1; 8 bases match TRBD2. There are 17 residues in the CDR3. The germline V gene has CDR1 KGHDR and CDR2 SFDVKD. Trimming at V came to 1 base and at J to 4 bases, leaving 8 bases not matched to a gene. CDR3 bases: TGTGCCACCAGTGATTTCTCGACGGGGACTAGGTACAATGAGCAGTTCTTC. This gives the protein CATSDFSTGTRYNEQFF.

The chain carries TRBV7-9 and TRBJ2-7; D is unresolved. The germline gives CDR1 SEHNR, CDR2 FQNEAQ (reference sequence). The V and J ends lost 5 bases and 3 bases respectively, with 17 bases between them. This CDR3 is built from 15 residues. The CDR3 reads CASSQDRANLYEQYF. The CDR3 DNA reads TGTGCCAGCAGCCAAGATCGAGCGAACCTCTACGAGCAGTACTTC.

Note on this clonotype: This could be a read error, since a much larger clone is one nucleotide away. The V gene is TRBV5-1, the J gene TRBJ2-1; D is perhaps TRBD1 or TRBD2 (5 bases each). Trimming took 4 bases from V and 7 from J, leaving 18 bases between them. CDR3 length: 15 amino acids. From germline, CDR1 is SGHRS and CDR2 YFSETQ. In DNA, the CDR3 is TGCGCCAGCAGCCCTCTATCGGGACCGGCGAATGAGCAGTTCTTC. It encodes CASSPLSGPANEQFF.